The 5 T cell receptor beta chains reported below all come from one sample, sequenced in a study of Ad26.COV2.S vaccination and SARS-CoV-2 variants. As for treatment: around 19 received Ad26.COV2.S at low or high dose, single or two shots; about 5 received placebo; per-sample allocation not given. It was on day 63 after the first vaccine or placebo injection that samples were taken. Sequencing used immunoSEQ multiplex PCR; TCRdb keeps in-frame clones, though not all of them. The sample holds about 400,000 clones, over 75% seen once. Sequences were derived from peripheral blood, sampled in a trial of Ad26.COV2.S vaccine versus placebo. All receptors derive from a person between 18 and 59 years old who received the Ad26.COV2.S COVID-19 vaccine or a placebo.

The chain links TRBV10-3 to TRBJ1-6; D is perhaps TRBD1 (5 bases). CDR1 and CDR2 (germline): ENHRY, SYGVKD. There are 14 residues in the CDR3. V was cut by 4 bases and J by 6 bases, with 10 bases left in between. The CDR3 loop is CAISGGTVNSPLHF. The CDR3 DNA reads as TGTGCCATCAGTGGAGGGACGGTTAATTCACCCCTCCACTTT.

This chain connects TRBV2 to TRBJ2-3; 9 nucleotides align to TRBD1. With 6 bases clipped from V and 0 bases from J, the junction kept 4 bases outside the gene matches. The CDR3 loop spans 15 amino acids. Germline CDR1 reads SNHLY; CDR2 reads FYNNEI. The chain's CDR3 is CASRIGQGSTDTQYF. The CDR3 DNA follows: TGTGCCAGCAGAATCGGACAGGGGAGCACAGATACGCAGTATTTT.

The chain uses TRBV6-4 and TRBJ2-2, with D perhaps matching TRBD2 (6 bases). The CDR3 consists of 15 residues. CDR1 and CDR2 from the germline V gene are MRHNA and SNTAGT. V was trimmed by 3 bases and J by 0 bases, leaving 8 bases between them. The CDR3 region has the DNA TGTGCCAGCAGTGAAGGAGGGTCGAACACCGGGGAGCTGTTTTTT. It yields the protein CASSEGGSNTGELFF.

The V call is TRBV6-2 or TRBV6-3, the J call TRBJ2-5, with D perhaps matching TRBD1 or TRBD2 (5 bases each). The V gene lost 0 bases and the J gene lost 4 bases, with 18 bases spanning the gap. This CDR3 comprises 17 residues. Germline assignment: CDR1 MNHEY and CDR2 SVGEGT. The CDR3 region has the DNA TGTGCCAGCAGTTACTCGATAGCTTTCGGGGCTGGAGAGACCCAGTACTTC. This gives the protein CASSYSIAFGAGETQYF.

The chain links TRBV6-5 to TRBJ2-5; the match to TRBD1 covers 11 bases. The CDR3 spans 15 residues. With 1 base clipped from V and 3 bases from J, the junction kept 1 base outside the gene matches. CDR1 is MNHEY and CDR2 is SVGAGI in the germline V gene. The CDR3 here is CASSYLGQGEETQYF. The CDR3 DNA follows: TGTGCCAGCAGTTACTTGGGACAGGGGGAAGAGACCCAGTACTTC.